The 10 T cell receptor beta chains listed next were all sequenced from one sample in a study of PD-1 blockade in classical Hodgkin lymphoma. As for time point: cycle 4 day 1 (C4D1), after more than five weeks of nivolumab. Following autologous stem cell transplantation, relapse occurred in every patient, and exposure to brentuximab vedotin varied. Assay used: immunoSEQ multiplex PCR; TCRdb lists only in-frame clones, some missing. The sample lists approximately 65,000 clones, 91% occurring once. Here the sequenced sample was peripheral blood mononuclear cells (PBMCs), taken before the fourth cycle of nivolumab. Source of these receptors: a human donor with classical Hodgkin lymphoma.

This chain's CDR3 is CASSSRTRQETQYF. For the CDR3, the DNA is TGTGCCAGCAGCTCCCGGACGCGGCAAGAGACCCAGTACTTC. The V and J genes are TRBV13 and TRBJ2-5; no clear D. There are 14 residues in the CDR3. V was shortened by 4 bases and J by 2 bases, with 11 bases between the two germline ends. CDR1 is PRHDT, CDR2 FYEKMQ, per germline (reference sequence).

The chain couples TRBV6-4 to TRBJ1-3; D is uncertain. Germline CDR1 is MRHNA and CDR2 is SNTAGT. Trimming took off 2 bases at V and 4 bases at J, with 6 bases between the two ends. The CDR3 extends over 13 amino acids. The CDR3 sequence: CASSDTQGNTIYF. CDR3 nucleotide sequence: TGTGCCAGCAGTGACACTCAGGGAAACACCATATATTTT.

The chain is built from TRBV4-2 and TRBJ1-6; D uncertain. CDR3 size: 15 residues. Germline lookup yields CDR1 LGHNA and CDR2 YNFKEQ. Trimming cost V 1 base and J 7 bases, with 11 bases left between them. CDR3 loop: CASSQVRQQNSPLHF. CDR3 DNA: TGTGCCAGCAGCCAAGTAAGGCAGCAGAATTCACCCCTCCACTTT.

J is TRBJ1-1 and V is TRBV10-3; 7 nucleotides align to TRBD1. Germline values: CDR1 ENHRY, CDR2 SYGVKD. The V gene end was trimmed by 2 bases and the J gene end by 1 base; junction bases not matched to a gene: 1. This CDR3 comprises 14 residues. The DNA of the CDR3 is TGTGCCATCAGTGAGGCAGGGGGGAACACTGAAGCTTTCTTT. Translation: CAISEAGGNTEAFF.

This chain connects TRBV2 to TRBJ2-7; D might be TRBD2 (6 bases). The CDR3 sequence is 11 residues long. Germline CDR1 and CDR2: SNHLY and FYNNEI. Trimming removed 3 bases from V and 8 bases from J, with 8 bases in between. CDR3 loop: CASSEGGQQYF. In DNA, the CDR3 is TGTGCCAGCAGTGAGGGGGGACAGCAGTACTTC.

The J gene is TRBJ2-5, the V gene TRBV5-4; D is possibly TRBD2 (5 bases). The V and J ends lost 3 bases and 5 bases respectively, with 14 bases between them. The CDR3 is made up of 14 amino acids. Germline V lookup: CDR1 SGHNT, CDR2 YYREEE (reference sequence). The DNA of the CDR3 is TGTGCCAGCAGCTCAGGACTGCGGTCGGAGACCCAGTACTTC. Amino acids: CASSSGLRSETQYF.

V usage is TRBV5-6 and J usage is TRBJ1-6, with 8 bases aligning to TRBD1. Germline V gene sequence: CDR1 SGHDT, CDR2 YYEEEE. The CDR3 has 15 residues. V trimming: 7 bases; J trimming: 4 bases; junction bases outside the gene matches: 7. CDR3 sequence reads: CASRNRDRYNSPLHF. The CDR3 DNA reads TGTGCCAGCCGAAACCGGGACAGGTATAATTCACCCCTCCACTTT.

CDR3 in amino acids: CASSEGPEKPNSPLHF. CDR3 bases: TGTGCCAGCAGTGAGGGCCCCGAAAAACCGAATTCACCCCTCCACTTT. V is TRBV2 and J is TRBJ1-6, with D uncertain. The V gene's germline CDR1 is SNHLY and CDR2 FYNNEI. The germline V and J ends were trimmed by 3 bases and 7 bases, with 16 bases remaining between them. This CDR3 region has 16 residues.

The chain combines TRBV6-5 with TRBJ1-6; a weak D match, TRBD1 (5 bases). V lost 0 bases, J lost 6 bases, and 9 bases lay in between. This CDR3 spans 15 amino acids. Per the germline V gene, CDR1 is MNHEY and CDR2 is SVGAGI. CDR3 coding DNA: TGTGCCAGCAGTTACTCGCGGGGCTCTAATTCACCCCTCCACTTT. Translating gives CASSYSRGSNSPLHF.

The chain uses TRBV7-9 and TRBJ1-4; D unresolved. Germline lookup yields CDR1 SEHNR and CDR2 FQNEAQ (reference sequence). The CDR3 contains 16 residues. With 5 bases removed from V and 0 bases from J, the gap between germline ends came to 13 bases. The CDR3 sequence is CASSIGRETTNEKLFF. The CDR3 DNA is TGTGCCAGCAGCATAGGTCGGGAAACAACTAATGAAAAACTGTTTTTT.